This T cell receptor (beta chain) originates from a study of shared clonotypes between healthy human individuals. General study results and limits: It was the non-shared clonotypes that had lower generation probabilities than clonotypes shared by all four donors.

All of the donors resided in Nashville, Tennessee, and each was a Caucasian adult. To note about this clone: What it binds is not known.

The V gene's germline CDR1 is SGHDN and CDR2 FVKESK. V lost 4 bases, J lost 5 bases, and 15 bases lay in between. The CDR3 extends over 15 amino acids. In the study's own analysis: There were no quality scores in the junction-only immunoSEQ sequences, so filtering differed. TCRdb's copy holds only in-frame clones and misses some; the assay was immunoSEQ multiplex PCR. V and J calls and clone size are given by that table; D and trimming were obtained from the DNA. The sample yields 2 million to 2.5 million clones, approximately 93% seen once. The V and J genes are TRBV14 and TRBJ1-5; perhaps TRBD1 as D (5 bases). What was sequenced was naive CD4+ T cells from PBMCs. The subset here: CD45RA+ positively selected. The clonotype was recovered from a man aged 18 to 30 in good health. Some clones in this sample may be carry-over from other donors' samples. Here the CDR3 DNA reads TGTGCCAGCAGCCGCCTATCTGGGGGATATCAGCCCCAGCATTTT. Its translation is CASSRLSGGYQPQHF.